The 9 T cell receptor beta chains below were found in one sample sequenced in a study of blood T cells in healthy people across ages. Then a second PCR, running roughly 7 to 11 cycles, was carried out with a sample-barcoded 5' primer and a J-beta primer mix. TCRdb reanalysed the 5' RACE reads using MiXCR and keeps one entry per CDR3 protein. The sample contains around 780,000 distinct CDR3 sequences, more than 55% of which appear only once. Sequenced: blood. The origin of the receptors is a man aged 40-50 years in good health.

The chain couples TRBV20-1 to TRBJ2-4, with unresolved D. CDR1 DFQATT and CDR2 SNEGSKA come from the germline V gene (reference sequence). This CDR3 region has 12 residues. This CDR3 is CSVLDSKNIQYF. In nucleotides, the CDR3 is TGCAGCGTACTCGATAGCAAAAACATTCAGTACTTC.

This clonotype was picked up a small number of times. The chain uses TRBV7-9 and TRBJ2-6; TRBD1 agrees at 7 bases. Losses at the gene ends were 5 bases for V and 2 bases for J; bases not matched to a gene: 18. Germline assignment: CDR1 SEHNR and CDR2 FQNEAQ (reference sequence). The CDR3 is made up of 20 amino acids. This CDR3 reads CASSALQGMAFDPGANVLTF. The CDR3 DNA is TGTGCCAGCAGCGCCCTACAGGGGATGGCCTTTGATCCTGGGGCCAACGTCCTGACTTTC.

The chain recombines TRBV20-1 with TRBJ2-3; D remains unclear. The CDR3 is 16 residues long. Per germline, CDR1 DFQATT and CDR2 SNEGSKA (reference sequence). Trimming removed 3 bases at V and 4 bases at J, with 20 bases between. CDR3 protein: CSASATPALWADTQYF. The CDR3 region has the DNA TGCAGTGCTAGCGCTACCCCGGCCCTTTGGGCAGATACGCAGTATTTT.

This clonotype was seen repeatedly, ten times or more. The chain is built from TRBV5-1 and TRBJ2-4; the D gene is possibly TRBD2 (6 bases). The CDR3 contains 17 residues. The germline gives CDR1 SGHRS, CDR2 YFSETQ. V lost 4 bases and J 1 base, leaving 18 bases between the germline ends. The DNA for the CDR3 is TGCGCCAGCAGCGCGGTGGGGGGTCAAGTGGCCAAAAACATTCAGTACTTC. Its translation: CASSAVGGQVAKNIQYF.

The V gene is TRBV29-1, the J gene TRBJ2-7; the D gene is possibly TRBD2 (5 bases). Trimming pared 1 base from V and 3 bases from J, leaving 19 bases between. Germline values: CDR1 SQVTM, CDR2 ANQGSEA. This CDR3 region has 16 residues. CDR3 region: CSVEGEPGHTNYEQYF. The CDR3 DNA reads as TGCAGCGTTGAAGGGGAGCCTGGGCATACAAACTACGAGCAGTACTTC.

This clonotype was seen once. The V and J genes are TRBV20-1 and TRBJ2-3; no reliable D call. V lost 0 bases and J lost 1, with 11 bases in between. The length of the CDR3 is 15 residues. Germline CDR1 reads DFQATT; CDR2 reads SNEGSKA (reference sequence). The CDR3 nucleotides read TGCAGTGCTAGAGAGATGTTGGGCGGCACAGATACGCAGTATTTT. Residues: CSAREMLGGTDTQYF.

This chain joins TRBV10-3 and TRBJ2-7, with TRBD2 identical over 9 bases. Germline V gene lookup returns CDR1 ENHRY and CDR2 SYGVKD. The V gene end was trimmed by 4 bases and the J gene end by 1 base; junction bases not matched to a gene: 8. The length of the CDR3 is 16 residues. The DNA for the CDR3 is TGTGCCATCAGTGCTCACCTGCTAGCGGGATCCTACGAGCAGTACTTC. This encodes CAISAHLLAGSYEQYF.

The genes are TRBV29-1 and TRBJ2-3; a possible D gene is TRBD1 (6 bases). This CDR3 is 13 amino acids long. CDR1 is SQVTM and CDR2 is ANQGSEA in the germline V gene. V lost 3 bases and J lost 2, with 9 bases in between. This chain's CDR3 is CSVDRGNTDTQYF. The CDR3 bases are TGCAGCGTTGACAGGGGCAACACAGATACGCAGTATTTT.

As to this clonotype: A read error may be the cause here, since a much bigger clone is one base away. The chain carries TRBV7-9 and TRBJ2-1; the match to TRBD1 covers 7 bases. The J call could be wrong; TRBJ2-7 is a better fit for the DNA end. The germline V gene has CDR1 SEHNR and CDR2 FQNEAQ (reference sequence). This CDR3 is 16 amino acids long. The CDR3 sequence: CASSSTGAAFINEQYF. As DNA, the CDR3 is TGTGCCAGCAGTTCAACAGGGGCCGCGTTTATCAATGAGCAGTACTTC.